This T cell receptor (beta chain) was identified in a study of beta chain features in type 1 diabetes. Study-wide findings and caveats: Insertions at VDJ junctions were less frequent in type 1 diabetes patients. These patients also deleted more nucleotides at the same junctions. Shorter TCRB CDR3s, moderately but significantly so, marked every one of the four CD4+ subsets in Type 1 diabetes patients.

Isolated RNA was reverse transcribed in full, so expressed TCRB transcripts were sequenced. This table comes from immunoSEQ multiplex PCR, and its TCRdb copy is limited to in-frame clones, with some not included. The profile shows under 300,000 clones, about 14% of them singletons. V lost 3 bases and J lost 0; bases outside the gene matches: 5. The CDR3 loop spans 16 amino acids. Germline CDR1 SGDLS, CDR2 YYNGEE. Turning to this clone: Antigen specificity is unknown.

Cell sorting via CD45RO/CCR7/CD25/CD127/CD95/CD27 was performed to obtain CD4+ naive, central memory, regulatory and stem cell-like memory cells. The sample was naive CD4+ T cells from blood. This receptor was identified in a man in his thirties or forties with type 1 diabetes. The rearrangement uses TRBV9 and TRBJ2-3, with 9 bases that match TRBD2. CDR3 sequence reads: CASSDTSGYSTDTQYF. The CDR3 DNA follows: TGTGCCAGCAGCGATACTAGCGGGTATAGCACAGATACGCAGTATTTT. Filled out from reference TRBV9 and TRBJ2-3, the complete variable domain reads DSGVTQTPKHLITATGQRVTLRCSPRSGDLSVYWYQQSLDQGLQFLIQYYNGEERAKGNILERFSAQQFPDLHSELNLSSLELGDSALYFCASSDTSGYSTDTQYFGPGTRLTVL.